These T cell receptor beta chains were read from a single sample in a study of ipilimumab plus nivolumab after autologous stem cell transplantation. Repertoires were generated with immunoSEQ multiplex PCR, while TCRdb's copy carries only in-frame clones and drops some. Of approximately 4,000 clones in the sample, about 91% were seen once. The sequencing here drew on PBMCs, taken in a trial of ipilimumab plus nivolumab as post-transplant consolidation. Receptors originate from a male donor with multiple myeloma. Both conserved end residues are part of each CDR3. A D gene is named only where the DNA matches it firmly. Clone size is shown for a subset of rows, as once, few, many or a class of expanded clone.

d_call: TRBD1; clone_size: NA; v_call: TRBV7-8; j_call: TRBJ1-5; cdr3_aa: CASSLGQGASQPQHF; cdr3_nt: TGTGCCAGCAGCTTAGGACAGGGGGCGTCTCAGCCCCAGCATTTT
d_call: TRBD2; clone_size: NA; v_call: TRBV10-1; j_call: TRBJ2-5; cdr3_aa: CASSEWASGSQETQYF; cdr3_nt: TGCGCCAGCAGTGAGTGGGCTAGCGGGAGTCAAGAGACCCAGTACTTC
d_call: NA; clone_size: NA; v_call: TRBV18; j_call: TRBJ2-1; cdr3_aa: CASSPPSYLSYNEQFF; cdr3_nt: TGTGCCAGCTCACCACCGTCCTACCTCTCCTACAATGAGCAGTTCTTC
d_call: NA; clone_size: NA; v_call: TRBV18; j_call: TRBJ2-7; cdr3_aa: CASSLTGDSYEQYF; cdr3_nt: TGTGCCAGCTCACTAACAGGTGACTCGTACGAGCAGTACTTC
d_call: NA; clone_size: NA; v_call: TRBV6-1; j_call: TRBJ2-2; cdr3_aa: CASSEVGSNTGELFF; cdr3_nt: TGTGCCAGCAGTGAAGTTGGCAGCAACACCGGGGAGCTGTTTTTT
d_call: NA; clone_size: NA; v_call: TRBV6-4; j_call: TRBJ1-1; cdr3_aa: CLGGAAELNTEAFF; cdr3_nt: TGCTTGGGGGGGGCAGCTGAGTTGAACACTGAAGCTTTCTTT
d_call: NA; clone_size: NA; v_call: TRBV5-1; j_call: TRBJ1-1; cdr3_aa: CASSLGIMNTEAFF; cdr3_nt: TGCGCCAGCAGCTTAGGGATTATGAACACTGAAGCTTTCTTT
d_call: TRBD2; clone_size: NA; v_call: TRBV6-1; j_call: TRBJ2-3; cdr3_aa: CASSVGASGGGTDTQYF; cdr3_nt: TGTGCCAGCAGTGTGGGTGCTAGCGGAGGGGGCACAGATACGCAGTATTTT
d_call: NA; clone_size: NA; v_call: TRBV4-2; j_call: TRBJ2-1; cdr3_aa: CASSQERRNEQFF; cdr3_nt: TGTGCCAGCAGCCAAGAGCGTCGGAATGAGCAGTTCTTC
d_call: TRBD2; clone_size: NA; v_call: TRBV6-4; j_call: TRBJ2-3; cdr3_aa: CASSASSGGTDTQYF; cdr3_nt: TGTGCCAGCAGTGCGTCTAGCGGGGGTACAGATACGCAGTATTTT
d_call: TRBD1; clone_size: NA; v_call: TRBV27; j_call: TRBJ1-4; cdr3_aa: CASSLGQGLNEKLFF; cdr3_nt: TGTGCCAGCAGTTTAGGACAGGGCCTTAATGAAAAACTGTTTTTT
d_call: TRBD2; clone_size: NA; v_call: TRBV5-1; j_call: TRBJ2-7; cdr3_aa: CASHSGGSGYEQYF; cdr3_nt: TGCGCCAGCCACAGTGGCGGGAGTGGCTACGAGCAGTACTTC
d_call: NA; clone_size: once; v_call: TRBV4-2; j_call: TRBJ2-7; cdr3_aa: CASSVTAVGEQYF; cdr3_nt: TGTGCCAGCAGCGTAACAGCCGTTGGGGAGCAGTACTTC
d_call: NA; clone_size: NA; v_call: TRBV5-6; j_call: TRBJ1-2; cdr3_aa: CASSLGGRANYGYTF; cdr3_nt: TGTGCCAGCAGCTTGGGAGGCCGAGCTAACTATGGCTACACCTTC
d_call: NA; clone_size: once; v_call: TRBV2; j_call: TRBJ1-4; cdr3_aa: CASRQGVEKLFF; cdr3_nt: TGTGCCAGCAGACAGGGTGTGGAAAAACTGTTTTTT
d_call: TRBD1; clone_size: NA; v_call: TRBV27; j_call: TRBJ2-7; cdr3_aa: CASSPDRGTGQEQYF; cdr3_nt: TGTGCCAGCAGTCCCGATAGGGGGACAGGGCAGGAGCAGTACTTC